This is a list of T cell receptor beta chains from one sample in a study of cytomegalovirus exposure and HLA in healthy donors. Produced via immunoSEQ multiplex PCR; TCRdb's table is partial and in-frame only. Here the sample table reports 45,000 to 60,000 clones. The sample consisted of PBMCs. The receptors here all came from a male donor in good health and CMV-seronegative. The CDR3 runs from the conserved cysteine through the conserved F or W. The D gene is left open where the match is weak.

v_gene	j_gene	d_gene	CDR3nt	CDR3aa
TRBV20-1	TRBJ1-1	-	TGCAGTGCGGCCCAGGGCACTGAAGCTTTCTTT	CSAAQGTEAFF
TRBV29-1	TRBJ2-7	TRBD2	TGCAGCGTTGCGGGGTTAGGAGGGACTAGCGGGAACGCCTACGAGCAGTACTTC	CSVAGLGGTSGNAYEQYF
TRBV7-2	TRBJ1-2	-	TGTGCCAGCAGCTTAGGAGGGGGTAACTATGGCTACACCTTC	CASSLGGGNYGYTF
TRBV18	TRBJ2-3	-	TGTGCCAGCTCACCACCTCCCCCGGATACGCAGTATTTT	CASSPPPPDTQYF
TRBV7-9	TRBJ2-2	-	TGTGCCAGCAGCTTAGGATGGGGAGCCGGGGAGCTGTTTTTT	CASSLGWGAGELFF
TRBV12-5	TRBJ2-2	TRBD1	TGTGCTAGTGGGCTAGGACAGGGGAACACCGGGGAGCTGTTTTTT	CASGLGQGNTGELFF
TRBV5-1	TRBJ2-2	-	TGCGCCAGCAGCCCGGAAAGCGCCGCCGGGGAGCTGTTTTTT	CASSPESAAGELFF
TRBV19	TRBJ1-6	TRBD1	TGTGCCAGTAACGGACAGGGGAGCTCCTATAATTCACCCCTCCACTTT	CASNGQGSSYNSPLHF
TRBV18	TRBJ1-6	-	TGTGCCAGCTCACAGGAGAGCTCCTATAATTCACCCCTCCACTTT	CASSQESSYNSPLHF
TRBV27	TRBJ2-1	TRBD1	TGTGCCATAATCCAAAGGGACAGAGGAAATGAGCAGTTCTTC	CAIIQRDRGNEQFF
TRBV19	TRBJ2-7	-	TGTGCCAGTAGTCCCCGCGGTATAGGAGGAAGGGAGCAGTACTTC	CASSPRGIGGREQYF
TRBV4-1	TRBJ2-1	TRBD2	TGCGCCAGCAGCCAAGGTGGACTAGCGGGGGTCTCCTACAATGAGCAGTTCTTC	CASSQGGLAGVSYNEQFF
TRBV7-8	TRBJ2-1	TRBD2	TGTGCCAGCAGCAAGATGCTTCTAGCGGGGGACAATGAGCAGTTCTTC	CASSKMLLAGDNEQFF
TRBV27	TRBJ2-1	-	TGTGCCAGCAGCTCCGCCGGGGACATAGAGCAGTTCTTC	CASSSAGDIEQFF
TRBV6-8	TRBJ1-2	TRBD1	TGTGCCAGCAGCCGCACCAGGACAGGTTATGAGAGGTACGGCTACACCTTC	CASSRTRTGYERYGYTF
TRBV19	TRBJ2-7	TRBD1	TGTGCCAGTAGTTCAGGACAGGGCTACGAGCAGTACTTC	CASSSGQGYEQYF
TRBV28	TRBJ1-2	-	TGTGCCAGCAGTCAAAGCCCGGGACACTTTAACTATGGCTACACCTTC	CASSQSPGHFNYGYTF
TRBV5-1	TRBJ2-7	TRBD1	TGCGCCAGCAGCCGGGACAGGGAGGCATACGAGCAGTACTTC	CASSRDREAYEQYF
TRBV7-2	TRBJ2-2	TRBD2	TGTGCCAGCTCGCGTAGCGAGCGGGGCACCGGGGAGCTGTTTTTT	CASSRSERGTGELFF
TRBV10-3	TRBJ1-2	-	TGTGCCATCAGTGGGGGGGAAAGCTCTAACTATGGCTACACCTTC	CAISGGESSNYGYTF
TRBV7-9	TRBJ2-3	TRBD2	TGTGCCAGCGAACGGGGGGTCTTTAGCACAGATACGCAGTATTTT	CASERGVFSTDTQYF
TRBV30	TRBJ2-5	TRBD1	TGTGCCTGGAGTTCTCGGACAGGGCAAGAGACCCAGTACTTC	CAWSSRTGQETQYF
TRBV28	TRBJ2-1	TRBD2	TGTGCCAGCAGTCTAGCGGGGGGGCGAAGCGATGAGCAGTTCTTC	CASSLAGGRSDEQFF
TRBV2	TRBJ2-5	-	TGTGCCAGCAGTGCTCGGACAACTCTCCAAGAGACCCAGTACTTC	CASSARTTLQETQYF
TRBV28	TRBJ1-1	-	TGTGCCAGCAGTTTAGGGGGCCCGGGAGCTTTCTTT	CASSLGGPGAFF
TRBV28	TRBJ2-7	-	TGTGCCAGCAGCCGCGGGATCGCCTACGAGCAGTACTTC	CASSRGIAYEQYF
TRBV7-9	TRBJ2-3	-	TGTGCCAGCAGCTTCGGGAGCACAGATACGCAGTATTTT	CASSFGSTDTQYF
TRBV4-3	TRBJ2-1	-	TGCGCCAGCAGCCCAATGCTCCGGGAAAGCAAGAACAATGAGCAGTTCTTC	CASSPMLRESKNNEQFF
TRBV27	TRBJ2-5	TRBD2	TGTGCCAGCAGCCCTATCCGTACGACTAGCGGGAGTGGGGAGCAGTACTTC	CASSPIRTTSGSGEQYF
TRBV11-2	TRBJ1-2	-	TGTGCCAGCAGCTTAGGGAACAGCTATGGCTACACCTTC	CASSLGNSYGYTF
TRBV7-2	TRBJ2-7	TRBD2	TGTGCCAGCAGCGTAGCGCTAAGCGGGAAATCAACCTACGAGCAGTACTTC	CASSVALSGKSTYEQYF
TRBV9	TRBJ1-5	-	TGTGCCAGCAGCGCGTTCGGGTATAGCAATCAGCACCAGCATTTT	CASSAFGYSNQHQHF
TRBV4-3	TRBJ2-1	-	TGCGCCAGCAGCCAAGAGGACTATTCCTACAATGAGCAGTTCTTC	CASSQEDYSYNEQFF
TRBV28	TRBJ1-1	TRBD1	TGTGCCAGCAGCTATACCGGGACAGGGGTGACTGAAGCTTTCTTT	CASSYTGTGVTEAFF
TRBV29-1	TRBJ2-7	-	TGCAGCGTTGTTTTACAGTCTTCCGCCTACGAGCAGTACTTC	CSVVLQSSAYEQYF
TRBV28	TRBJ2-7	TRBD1	TGTGCCAGCAGGTTGACAGGGCGAACCTACGAGCAGTACTTC	CASRLTGRTYEQYF
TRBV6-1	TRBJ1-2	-	TGTGCCAGCACCTTTAATGTCTATGGCTACACCTTC	CASTFNVYGYTF
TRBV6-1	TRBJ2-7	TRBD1	TGTGCCAGCAGCGCTCGGACAGGCTTCGAGCAGTACTTC	CASSARTGFEQYF
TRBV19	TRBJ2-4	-	TGTGCCAGTAGTATCTTACGAGGGGACAGCCAGGGACTAGCCAAAAACATTCAGTACTTC	CASSILRGDSQGLAKNIQYF
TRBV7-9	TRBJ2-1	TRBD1	TGTGCCAGCAGCCAAGGACAGGTGCAGTTCTTC	CASSQGQVQFF
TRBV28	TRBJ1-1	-	TGTGCCAGCAGTTTAACAGGGCTGTACACTGAAGCTTTCTTT	CASSLTGLYTEAFF
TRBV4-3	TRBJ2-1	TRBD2	TGCGCCAGCAGCCGAGGACTAGCGGGAGAGGATGAGCAGTTCTTC	CASSRGLAGEDEQFF
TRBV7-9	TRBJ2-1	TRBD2	TGTGCCAGCAGCCCTAGCGGGGGGGATGAGCAGTTCTTC	CASSPSGGDEQFF
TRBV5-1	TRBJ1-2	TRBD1	TGCGCCAGCAGCCTTTTCGACAGGGTCAGTCGCTACACCTTC	CASSLFDRVSRYTF
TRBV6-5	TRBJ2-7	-	TGTGCCAGCCATAGACAGGGGAGGGACGAGCAGTACTTC	CASHRQGRDEQYF
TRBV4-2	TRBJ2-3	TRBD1	TGTGCCAGCAGCCAACTTAGGACAGGGAGAGTAGATACGCAGTATTTT	CASSQLRTGRVDTQYF
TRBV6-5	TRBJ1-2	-	TGTGCCAGCAGTTACTCTTTAGGGGCTTATGGCTACACCTTC	CASSYSLGAYGYTF
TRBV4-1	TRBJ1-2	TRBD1	TGCGCCAGCAGCCAACCCGGACAGGGGCGCGGCTACACCTTC	CASSQPGQGRGYTF